This T cell receptor (beta chain) is drawn from a study of cytomegalovirus exposure and HLA in healthy donors (dated by TCRdb to 2017 to 2019). About the investigation overall: According to an earlier analysis of 550 to 700 of the donors, some 180 million T cells yielded 100 million or so unique TCR beta sequences and 276 Gb of sequence data. The study profiled the T cell repertoires of under 850 subjects by immunosequencing and related them to cytomegalovirus serostatus. An earlier analysis of some 500 of the donors used high-throughput TCR beta sequencing to judge whether each TCR beta V gene segment behaved as functional or pseudogenic. Of the 300 to 500 genotyped donors, roughly 80% were placed in the genetic ancestry cluster associated with self-reported Caucasian donors. Typing coverage varied by locus: roughly 629-640 donors for A, B, C, DRB1 and DQB1; 522 for DQA1; approximately 610 for DPA1; more than 450 for DPB1. A later analysis re-examined previously published TCR beta repertoires from more than 550 donors and added high-resolution HLA genotyping to investigate patterns of TCR occurrence. Donor age, sex, ethnicity and CMV serostatus were collected together with the repertoire data. Rather than drawing on any new phenotypic data, the later analysis identified candidate immune exposures from TCR beta sequences and the way those sequences occurred across donors. Because of strong linkage in the cohort, five DR-DQ haplotypes were treated as single units for association and clustering. A later genetic analysis used genome-wide SNP genotypes for about 60% of the roughly 700 donors, treating that subset as a discovery cohort. To predict cytomegalovirus infection status, the study combined high-throughput TCR immunosequencing, statistical association of individual TCRs with disease status, and machine learning. Approximately 310 gigabases of sequencing data and tens of millions of unique TCR sequences were included in an early release covering several hundred HLA-typed donors. Besides the first cohort of around 670 subjects, a separate validation cohort made up of some 110 different subjects was used. The study aimed to test whether cataloging public T cell receptors could reveal signatures of past pathogen exposure. Every repertoire in the discovery cohort had been generated on one and the same sequencing platform. HLA typing covered class I and class II loci at four-digit resolution. On average, around 230,000 unique TCR beta nucleotide sequences were sequenced per donor among more than 350 genotyped donors of the cohort, with 15% to 20% of those sequences being non-productive. Overall results and qualifications from the work: Cytomegalovirus status was reported to be diagnosed by the classifier with high specificity and sensitivity in both the original and validation cohorts. A total of some 180 TCR beta chains were listed by the study as associated with cytomegalovirus. A few of the identified cytomegalovirus-associated TCR beta chains were confirmed in vitro to be specific for cytomegalovirus antigens. Immune exposure information for the cohort was limited to CMV serostatus. In a later analysis, most CMV-associated TCR beta chains were found to appear HLA-restricted, with HLA associations seemingly driven largely by CMV exposure. At a false discovery rate of 0.05, a later analysis linked some 17,000 TCR beta sequences to specific HLA alleles. A further reported finding was that TCR beta sequences accurately predicted the HLA-A and HLA-B alleles for most subjects in the first cohort. The presence/absence analyses assumed that sequencing depth was roughly uniform across donors, and that assumption may not be true. In a later analysis, several top co-occurrence clusters were reported to appear linked to parvovirus B19, influenza, CMV and Epstein-Barr virus. In an earlier analysis of approximately 590 of the donors, most TCR beta V segments appeared in productive rearrangements about 87% or about 30% of the time, broadly matching IMGT annotations. In a later genetic analysis, fewer N-insertions in productive TCRs were reported among donors in an Asian-associated ancestry cluster than the approximately 670-donor mean. Some IMGT-functional V segments, including TRBV6-2 and TRBV6-3, could not be told apart with the 87-base-pair reads, so those segments were excluded. Linkage disequilibrium might explain the correlated functional status among segregating V segments, but an unknown experimental factor could not be ruled out. Over 15 rarely observed V segments, including chromosome 9 orphons, were excluded from the earlier analysis of just under 600 of the donors because counts were too low. In a later genetic analysis, a missense DCLRE1C variant was associated with V-gene and J-gene trimming of TCR beta chains, and the association was replicated in an independent cohort. In this cohort, only TCR beta chains were sequenced, and detectable features were limited by the absence of alpha or paired-chain data. In a later analysis, HLA-associated TCR beta chains showed more clonal expansion and lower generation probabilities than non-associated chains that were equally common. It was suggested by the authors that the approach could potentially be generalized to other disease states and immunological phenotypes. Strong co-occurrence of HLA alleles, especially DR and DQ, made assigning TCR associations to individual alleles difficult. HLA typing was unavailable for some donors at each locus, so association tests used only the typed subset. While some public TCRs were present in many individuals, most TCR sequences turned up only very rarely across donors. A cluster of highly shared sequence variants was judged likely to be a technical artifact of the sequencing pipeline. In a later analysis, the rate of TCR association differed among HLA loci, with DRB1 alleles having the most associated TCRs and HLA-C alleles having the fewest.

The germline V gene (reference sequence) yields WNHNN for CDR1 and SYGVQD for CDR2. The CDR3 runs 23 residues from the cysteine to the phenylalanine. Of the read, only the CDR3 DNA is kept; its 69 bases are in frame from base 1. After removal of 7 bases from V and 0 bases from J, the junction retains 23 bases not matched to a gene. The cohort comprised more than 550 healthy bone marrow donors. All cohort members were sampled while nominally healthy, although unrecorded immune exposures were likely present. The donor was CMV seronegative and was included in the group of several hundred seronegative cohort members. Each donor provided a peripheral blood sample, and peripheral blood mononuclear cells were used for TCR beta sequencing. Genomic DNA was extracted from the blood cell samples with the Qiagen DNeasy Blood Extraction Kit. Remarks on this clone: There is no known antigen for this receptor. Per-base quality was not reported, and no clone a single base away is much larger than it.

The library was made by the immunoSEQ multiplex PCR assay. For the multiplex PCR, a mixture combining 60 forward primers for TCR Vbeta segments and 13 reverse primers for TCR Jbeta segments was used. The CDR3 region of rearranged TCR beta genes was amplified from genomic DNA with a multiplex PCR assay. On the Illumina HiSeq System, the amplified TCR beta libraries were sequenced as 87-base-pair reads. Per the original workflow: A later analysis counted approximately 76 million unique TCR beta chains across the 550 to 750 repertoires, and about 10 million of these chains were shared by at least two donors. A nearest-neighbor algorithm error-corrected the raw reads and collapsed the reads into unique sequences, merging closely related sequences to remove PCR and sequencing errors. To assign V, D and J gene segments, CDR3 sequences were aligned to IMGT reference sequences. For a sequence to be retained, a match of at least six nucleotides to both a V gene segment and a J gene segment was required. Rearrangements were classified as productive when the CDR3 lacked stop codons and remained in frame with V and J, and all other rearrangements were classified as non-productive. Following IMGT convention, CDR3 was defined as the stretch from the second conserved V-encoded cysteine to the conserved J-encoded phenylalanine. Sequences without an unambiguous match to a single V gene segment were excluded from the earlier analysis of approximately 560 of the donors. An earlier analysis of roughly 590 of the donors called V segments functional above 56.7% productive rearrangements and segregating when the between-donor standard deviation exceeded 5%. A statistical classification framework was developed to diagnose cytomegalovirus status using the catalog of TCR beta chain sequences. A later analysis assigned V and J genes by comparing TCR nucleotide sequences with IMGT/GENE-DB human TR gene sequences. Using the TCRdist pipeline, a later analysis assigned CDR3 sequences along with most-parsimonious VDJ recombination scenarios. A later analysis defined each TCR beta chain by its CDR3 amino acid sequence plus V-gene family, and excluded reads lacking a unique V-gene family. In a later analysis, 450 to 600 highly shared, low-generation-probability nucleotide sequences were removed to address suspected cross-contamination and a sequencing artifact. For each public chain, a later analysis derived a clonal expansion index from normalized ranks of inferred template counts within each repertoire. Generation probabilities in a later analysis came from a VDJ recombination model fitted to out-of-frame rearrangements, and those results were checked against IGoR. Hypergeometric tests were used in a later analysis to score TCR-TCR, TCR-HLA and TCR-CMV co-occurrence, with a repertoire-size bias correction applied to the TCR pairs. To estimate false discovery rates, a later analysis permuted the HLA or CMV assignments 20 times. In a later analysis, co-occurring TCRs were grouped using DBSCAN, and TCRdist sequence similarity was added for clustering within HLA-allele-positive subsets. Co-occurrence clustering excluded repertoires with fewer than 30,000 or more than 120,000 public chains, plus five with anomalous nucleotide sharing. This is the immuneACCESS table as TCRdb keeps it, with only in-frame sequences that have V and J called. A part of the clones is gone; compared with another copy, unresolved V genes explain less than half, and the rest is unexplained. V and J calls and clone size are as listed in that table; D and trimming were resolved from the DNA. The sample table holds about 140,000 clones, of which just under 85% were seen once. In total, the top ten clones hold less than 2% of the sample.

Sequencing used PBMCs. Recombination connected TRBV10-1 to TRBJ2-4; the junction holds 14 bases that match TRBD2. The TCR sequence derives from a woman between 40 and 55 years old in good health and CMV-seronegative. The CDR3 loop reads CASIFKQGDETSGRVIAKNIQYF. The nucleotide sequence reads as follows: TGCGCCAGCATTTTTAAACAGGGGGACGAGACTAGCGGGAGGGTTATAGCCAAAAACATTCAGTACTTC.